Below, one T cell receptor beta chain is given with its context. This specimen comes from a study of T-cell memory formation after mild COVID-19. Sample barcodes and UMIs were carried by the TCR alpha and TCR beta cDNA libraries that 5'RACE generated with constant-segment primers. TCRdb recomputed calls from the 5' RACE reads with MiXCR, one row per CDR3 protein. This table has some 190,000 distinct CDR3 sequences, roughly 16% appearing once. The receptor was isolated from an adult woman who had mild COVID-19 (a few samples of this study predate the infection). Cell type and time point are not known. The sample was PBMCs or a T cell subset sorted from them (not recorded which).

CDR3 nucleotides: TGCGCCAGCAGCCTTACCGGGACAGCATCAACCGGGGAGCTGTTTTTT. Residues: CASSLTGTASTGELFF. This rearrangement joins TRBV4-1 to TRBJ2-2, with 7 positions matching TRBD1. V dropped 4 bases and J dropped 5; count of bases not matched to a gene: 10. This CDR3 is built from 16 residues. Germline-derived CDR1 and CDR2 are MGHRA and YSYEKL.